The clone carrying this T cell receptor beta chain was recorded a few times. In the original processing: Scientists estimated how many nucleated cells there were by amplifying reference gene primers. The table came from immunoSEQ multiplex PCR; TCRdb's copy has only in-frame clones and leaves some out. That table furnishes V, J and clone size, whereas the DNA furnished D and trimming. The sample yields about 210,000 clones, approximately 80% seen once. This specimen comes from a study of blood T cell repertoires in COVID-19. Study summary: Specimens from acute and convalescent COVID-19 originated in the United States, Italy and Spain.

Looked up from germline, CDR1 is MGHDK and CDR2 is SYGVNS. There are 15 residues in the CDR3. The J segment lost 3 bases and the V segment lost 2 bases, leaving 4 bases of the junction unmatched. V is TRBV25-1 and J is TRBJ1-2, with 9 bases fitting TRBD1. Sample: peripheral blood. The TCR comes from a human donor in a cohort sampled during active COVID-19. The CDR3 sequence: CASSETGGAYYGYTF. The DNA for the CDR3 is TGTGCCAGCAGTGAAACAGGGGGCGCATACTATGGCTACACCTTC.